The sequence of this T cell receptor (beta chain) was determined in a study of cytomegalovirus exposure and HLA in healthy donors. While unrecorded immune exposures were likely, the donors were nominally healthy when sampled. The PCR had 60 Vbeta and 13 Jbeta primers. Clones were read by immunoSEQ multiplex PCR, and TCRdb kept only the in-frame ones, dropping some. The sample has roughly 160,000 clones, roughly 80% seen once. There are a few counts of this clone. Its antigen remains unidentified. Study-wide results and limits: According to reports, the classifier identified cytomegalovirus status with high specificity and sensitivity.

The CDR3 has 16 residues. V lost 2 bases to trimming and J lost 3 bases; unmatched junction nucleotides: 3. CDR1 is PRHDT, CDR2 FYEKMQ, per germline (reference sequence). The sequence came from a man aged 25-45 years in good health and CMV-seronegative. The chain links TRBV13 to TRBJ2-6; 8 nucleotides agree with TRBD1. Sequences were obtained from PBMCs. CDR3 amino acids: CASSLQGANGANVLTF. In nucleotides, the CDR3 is TGTGCCAGCAGCTTACAGGGGGCAAATGGGGCCAACGTCCTGACTTTC.